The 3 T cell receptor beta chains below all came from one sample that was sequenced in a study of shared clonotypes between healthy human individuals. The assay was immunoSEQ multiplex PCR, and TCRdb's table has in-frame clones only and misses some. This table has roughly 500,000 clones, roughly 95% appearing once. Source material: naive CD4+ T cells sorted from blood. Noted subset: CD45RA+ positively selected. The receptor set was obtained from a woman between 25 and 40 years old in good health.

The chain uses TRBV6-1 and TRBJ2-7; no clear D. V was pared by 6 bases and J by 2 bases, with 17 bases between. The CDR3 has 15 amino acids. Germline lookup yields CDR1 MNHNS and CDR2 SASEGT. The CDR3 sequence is CASSSNNIDTYEQYF. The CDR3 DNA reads TGTGCCAGCAGCTCCAACAACATTGACACCTACGAGCAGTACTTC.

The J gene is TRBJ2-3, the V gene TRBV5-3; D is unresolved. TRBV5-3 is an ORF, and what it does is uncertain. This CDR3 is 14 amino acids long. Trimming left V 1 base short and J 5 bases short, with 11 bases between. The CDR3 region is CARSLLLPRDTQYF. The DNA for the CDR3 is TGTGCCAGAAGCTTGTTACTACCAAGAGATACGCAGTATTTT.

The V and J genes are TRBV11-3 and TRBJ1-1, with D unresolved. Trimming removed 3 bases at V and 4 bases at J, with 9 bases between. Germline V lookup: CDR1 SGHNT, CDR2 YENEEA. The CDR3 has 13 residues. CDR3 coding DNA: TGTGCCAGCAGCTTCTCCCATGCCACTGAAGCTTTCTTT. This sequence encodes CASSFSHATEAFF.